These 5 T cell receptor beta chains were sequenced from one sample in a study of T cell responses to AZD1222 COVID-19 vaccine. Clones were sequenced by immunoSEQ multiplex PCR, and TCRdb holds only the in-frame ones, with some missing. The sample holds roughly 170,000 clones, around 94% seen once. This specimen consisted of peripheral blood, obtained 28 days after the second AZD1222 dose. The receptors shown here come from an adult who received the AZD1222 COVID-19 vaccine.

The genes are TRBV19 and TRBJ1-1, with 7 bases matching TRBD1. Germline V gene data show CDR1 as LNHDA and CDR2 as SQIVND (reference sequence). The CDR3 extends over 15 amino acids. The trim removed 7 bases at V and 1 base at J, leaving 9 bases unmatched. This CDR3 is CASTLSGTANTEAFF. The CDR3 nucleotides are TGTGCCAGTACATTATCCGGGACAGCGAACACTGAAGCTTTCTTT.

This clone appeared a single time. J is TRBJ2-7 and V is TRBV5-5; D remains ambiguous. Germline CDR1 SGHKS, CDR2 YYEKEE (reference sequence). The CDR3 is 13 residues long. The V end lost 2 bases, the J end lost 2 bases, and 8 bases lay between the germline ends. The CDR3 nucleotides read TGTGCCAGCAGCTTCCGGCAGACCTACGAGCAGTACTTC. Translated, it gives CASSFRQTYEQYF.

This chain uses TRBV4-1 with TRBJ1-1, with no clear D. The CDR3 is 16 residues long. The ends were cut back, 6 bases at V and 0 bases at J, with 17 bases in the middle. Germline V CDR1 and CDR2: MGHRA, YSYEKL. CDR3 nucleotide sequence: TGCGCCAGCAGGCTTTCACGGGAGCTGATGAACACTGAAGCTTTCTTT. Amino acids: CASRLSRELMNTEAFF.

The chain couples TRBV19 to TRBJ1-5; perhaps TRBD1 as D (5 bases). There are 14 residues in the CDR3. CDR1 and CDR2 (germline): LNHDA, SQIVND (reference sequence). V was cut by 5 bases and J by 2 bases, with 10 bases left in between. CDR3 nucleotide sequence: TGTGCCAGTAGTCAGGGAAGGGGCAATCAGCCCCAGCATTTT. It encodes CASSQGRGNQPQHF.

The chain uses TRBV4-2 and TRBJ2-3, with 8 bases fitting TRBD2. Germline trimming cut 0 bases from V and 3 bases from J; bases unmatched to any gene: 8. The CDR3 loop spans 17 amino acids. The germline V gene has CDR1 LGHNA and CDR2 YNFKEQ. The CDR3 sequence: CASSQDVREARTDTQYF. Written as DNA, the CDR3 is TGTGCCAGCAGCCAAGACGTGCGGGAGGCCCGGACAGATACGCAGTATTTT.